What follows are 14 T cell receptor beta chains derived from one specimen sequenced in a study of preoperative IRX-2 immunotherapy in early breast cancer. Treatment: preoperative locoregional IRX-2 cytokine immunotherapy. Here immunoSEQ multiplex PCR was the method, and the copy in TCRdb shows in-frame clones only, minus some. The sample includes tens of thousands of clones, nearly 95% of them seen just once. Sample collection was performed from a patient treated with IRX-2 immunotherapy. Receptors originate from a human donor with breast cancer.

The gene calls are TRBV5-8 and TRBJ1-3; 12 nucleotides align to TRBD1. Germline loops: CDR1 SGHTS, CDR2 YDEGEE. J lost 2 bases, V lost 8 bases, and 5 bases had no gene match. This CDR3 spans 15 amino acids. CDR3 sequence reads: CARGQGAGAGNTIYF. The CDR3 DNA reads TGTGCCAGGGGACAGGGGGCGGGCGCTGGAAACACCATATATTTT.

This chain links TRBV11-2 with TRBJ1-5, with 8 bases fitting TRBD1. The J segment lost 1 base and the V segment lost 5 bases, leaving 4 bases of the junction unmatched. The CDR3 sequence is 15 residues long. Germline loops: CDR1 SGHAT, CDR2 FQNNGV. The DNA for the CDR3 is TGTGCCAGCAGCCTCACAGGGGGGAGCAATCAGCCCCAGCATTTT. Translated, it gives CASSLTGGSNQPQHF.

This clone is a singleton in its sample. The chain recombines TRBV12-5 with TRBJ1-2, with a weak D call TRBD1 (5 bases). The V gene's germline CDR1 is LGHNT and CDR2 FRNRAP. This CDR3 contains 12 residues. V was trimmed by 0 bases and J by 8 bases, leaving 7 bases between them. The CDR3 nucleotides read TGTGCTAGTGGTTTGGTCCAGGGAGGCTACACCTTC. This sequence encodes CASGLVQGGYTF.

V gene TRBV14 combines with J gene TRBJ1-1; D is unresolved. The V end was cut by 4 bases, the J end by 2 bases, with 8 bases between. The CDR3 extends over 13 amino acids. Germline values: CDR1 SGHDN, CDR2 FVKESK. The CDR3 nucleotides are TGTGCCAGCAGCCCGCAGGTAAACACTGAAGCTTTCTTT. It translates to CASSPQVNTEAFF.

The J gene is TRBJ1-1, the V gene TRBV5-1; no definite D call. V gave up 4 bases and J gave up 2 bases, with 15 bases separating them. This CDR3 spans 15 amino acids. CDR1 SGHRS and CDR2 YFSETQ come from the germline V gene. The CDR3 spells CASSGLGWSNTEAFF. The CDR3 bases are TGCGCCAGCAGCGGGTTGGGCTGGTCTAACACTGAAGCTTTCTTT.

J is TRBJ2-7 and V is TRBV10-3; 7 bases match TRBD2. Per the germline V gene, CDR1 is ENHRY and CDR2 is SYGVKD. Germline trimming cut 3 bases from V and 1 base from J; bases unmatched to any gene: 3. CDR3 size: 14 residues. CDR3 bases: TGTGCCATCAGTGACCCTAGCGGTTCCTACGAGCAGTACTTC. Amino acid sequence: CAISDPSGSYEQYF.

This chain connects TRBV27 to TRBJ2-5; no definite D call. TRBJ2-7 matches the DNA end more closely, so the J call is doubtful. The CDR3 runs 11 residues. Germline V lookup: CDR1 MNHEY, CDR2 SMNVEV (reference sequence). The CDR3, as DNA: TGTGCCAGCAGGAGCTCCTACGAGCAGTACTTC. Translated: CASRSSYEQYF.

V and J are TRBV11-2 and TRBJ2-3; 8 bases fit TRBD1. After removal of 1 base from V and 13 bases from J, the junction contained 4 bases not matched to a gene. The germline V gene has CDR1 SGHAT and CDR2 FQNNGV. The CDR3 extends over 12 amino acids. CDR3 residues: CASSLGTGNKYF. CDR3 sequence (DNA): TGTGCCAGCAGCTTAGGGACAGGGAATAAGTATTTT.

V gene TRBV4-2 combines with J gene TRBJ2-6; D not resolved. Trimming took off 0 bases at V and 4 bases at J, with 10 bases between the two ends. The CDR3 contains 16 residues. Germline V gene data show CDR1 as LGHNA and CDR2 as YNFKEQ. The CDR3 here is CASSQELSSGANVLTF. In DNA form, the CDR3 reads TGTGCCAGCAGCCAAGAGCTGAGTTCCGGGGCCAACGTCCTGACTTTC.

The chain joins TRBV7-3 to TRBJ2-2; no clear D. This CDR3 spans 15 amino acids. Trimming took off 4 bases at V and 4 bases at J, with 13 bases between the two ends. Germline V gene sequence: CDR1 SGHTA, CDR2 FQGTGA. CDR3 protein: CASSYSRVGTGELFF. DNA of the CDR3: TGTGCCAGCAGCTATAGTAGGGTCGGCACCGGGGAGCTGTTTTTT.

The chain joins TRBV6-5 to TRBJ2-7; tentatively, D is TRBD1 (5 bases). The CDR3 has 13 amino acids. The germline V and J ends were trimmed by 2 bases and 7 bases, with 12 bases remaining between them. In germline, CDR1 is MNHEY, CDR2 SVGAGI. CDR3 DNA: TGTGCCAGCAGTTACGCCAGGGTTGGGGAGCAGTACTTC. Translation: CASSYARVGEQYF.

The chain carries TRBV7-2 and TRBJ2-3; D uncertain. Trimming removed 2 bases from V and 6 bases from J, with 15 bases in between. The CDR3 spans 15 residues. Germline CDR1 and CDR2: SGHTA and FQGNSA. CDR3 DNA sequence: TGTGCCAGCAGCTTACGGAGAGATTATAGGGATACGCAGTATTTT. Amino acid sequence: CASSLRRDYRDTQYF. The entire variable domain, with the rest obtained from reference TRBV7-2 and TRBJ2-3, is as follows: GAGVSQSPSNKVTEKGKDVELRCDPISGHTALYWYRQSLGQGLEFLIYFQGNSAPDKSGLPSDRFSAERTGGSVSTLTIQRTQQEDSAVYLCASSLRRDYRDTQYFGPGTRLTVL.

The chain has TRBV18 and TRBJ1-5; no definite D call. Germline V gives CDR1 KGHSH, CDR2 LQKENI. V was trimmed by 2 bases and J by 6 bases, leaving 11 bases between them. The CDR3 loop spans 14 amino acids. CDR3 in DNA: TGTGCCAGCTCACCAGGGGTTGGGAGTCAGCCCCAGCATTTT. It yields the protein CASSPGVGSQPQHF.

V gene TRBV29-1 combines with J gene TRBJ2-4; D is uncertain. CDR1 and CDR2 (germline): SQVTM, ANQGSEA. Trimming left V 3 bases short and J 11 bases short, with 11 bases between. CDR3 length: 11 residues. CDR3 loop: CSVDGDAVQYF. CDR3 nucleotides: TGCAGCGTTGATGGGGATGCGGTTCAGTACTTC.